Below are 27 T cell receptor beta chains sequenced from a single sample in a study of blood T cell repertoires in COVID-19. TCRdb keeps only in-frame clones here, not all; method: immunoSEQ multiplex PCR. The sample has 83,000 or so clones; around nine tenths are singletons. Sequencing was done on a sample of peripheral blood. All receptors come from a man older than 75 with active or convalescent COVID-19.

The rearrangement joins TRBV7-8 to TRBJ1-2; TRBD1 is a possible D gene (5 bases). Germline CDR1 is SGHVS and CDR2 is FQNEAQ. Trimming took off 2 bases at V and 1 base at J, with 14 bases between the two ends. The CDR3 loop spans 16 amino acids. The CDR3 DNA sequence: TGTGCCAGCAGCTTAACCGGGGGAGAATATAACTATGGCTACACCTTC. Translation gives CASSLTGGEYNYGYTF.

The CDR3 sequence is CATSDLAGTSGGYNEQFF. The CDR3 region has the DNA TGTGCCACCAGTGATTTGGCCGGGACTAGCGGTGGGTACAATGAGCAGTTCTTC. The gene calls are TRBV24-1 and TRBJ2-1; 11 bases agree with TRBD2. The CDR3 spans 18 residues. CDR1 KGHDR and CDR2 SFDVKD come from the germline V gene. Losses at the gene ends were 0 bases for V and 4 bases for J; bases not matched to a gene: 7.

The gene calls are TRBV28 and TRBJ1-4, with 11 bases matching TRBD1. V shed 4 bases, J shed 7 bases, and the junction held 5 bases outside the gene matches. The germline gives CDR1 MDHEN, CDR2 SYDVKM. The CDR3 is 15 residues long. The CDR3 here is CASSSPGTGGEKLFF. In DNA, the CDR3 is TGTGCCAGCAGTTCCCCCGGGACAGGGGGTGAAAAACTGTTTTTT.

V gene TRBV7-8 combines with J gene TRBJ1-2; TRBD1 matches 9 bases. CDR1 is SGHVS and CDR2 is FQNEAQ in the germline V gene. J lost 6 bases, V lost 5 bases, and 13 bases had no gene match. The CDR3 runs 16 residues. The CDR3 here is CASSKPTGGSTDGYTF. The CDR3 DNA sequence: TGTGCCAGCAGCAAACCCACAGGGGGCAGTACGGATGGCTACACCTTC.

CDR3 loop: CATSRDLVRGGNTIYF. The DNA of the CDR3 is TGTGCCACCAGCAGAGACCTTGTGCGCGGAGGAAACACCATATATTTT. The chain couples TRBV15 to TRBJ1-3; no clear D. V lost 0 bases to trimming and J lost 4 bases, with 13 bases between them. This CDR3 has 16 residues. CDR1 LNHNV and CDR2 YYDKDF come from the germline V gene (reference sequence).

V gene TRBV5-1 combines with J gene TRBJ1-2; D is undetermined. Germline values: CDR1 SGHRS, CDR2 YFSETQ. The V end was cut by 4 bases, the J end by 8 bases, with 33 bases between. The CDR3 spans 19 residues. In DNA, the CDR3 is TGCGCCAGCAGCCCCTACCGGGGAAACTTGCTATTAAACCTTTTGGGCTACACCTTC. Translating it yields CASSPYRGNLLLNLLGYTF.

This rearrangement joins TRBV29-1 to TRBJ2-3; D may be TRBD1 (6 bases). The germline V and J ends were trimmed by 6 bases and 4 bases, with 11 bases remaining between them. Germline V CDR1 and CDR2: SQVTM, ANQGSEA. The CDR3 is 12 residues long. CDR3 sequence (DNA): TGCAGCGTCCAAGGGGGACCAGATACGCAGTATTTT. Its translation is CSVQGGPDTQYF.

V gene TRBV6-5 combines with J gene TRBJ1-6; D uncertain. Trimming stripped 7 bases from V and 2 bases from J, with 12 bases between. There are 15 residues in the CDR3. Germline V lookup: CDR1 MNHEY, CDR2 SVGAGI. The CDR3: CASIYTETYNSPLHF. In nucleotides, the CDR3 is TGTGCCAGCATCTATACTGAGACCTATAATTCACCCCTCCACTTT.

This chain links TRBV3-1 (or the pseudogene TRBV3-2) with TRBJ2-5; D not certain. The CDR3 loop spans 13 amino acids. V lost 0 bases to trimming and J lost 4 bases, with 6 bases between them. The germline V gene encodes CDR1 LGHDT and CDR2 YNNKEL (reference sequence). The CDR3 loop reads CASSQESRETQYF. CDR3 sequence (DNA): TGTGCCAGCAGCCAAGAATCTAGAGAGACCCAGTACTTC.

The V gene is TRBV10-3, the J gene TRBJ2-1, with 9 bases that match TRBD2. This CDR3 is 19 amino acids long. From germline, CDR1 is ENHRY and CDR2 SYGVKD. Trimming removed 5 bases from V and 2 bases from J; junction bases left unmatched: 16. In DNA, the CDR3 is TGTGCCATCAGTACCCTAGTTTCGGCGGGAGGGCCCACCTACAATGAGCAGTTCTTC. Residues: CAISTLVSAGGPTYNEQFF.

CDR3 protein: CASSQNLAGGPGLYQETQYF. The CDR3 DNA sequence: TGTGCCAGCAGCCAAAATCTAGCGGGGGGGCCGGGTCTGTACCAAGAGACCCAGTACTTC. The rearrangement uses TRBV4-2 and TRBJ2-5; TRBD2 agrees at 12 bases. Germline V gives CDR1 LGHNA, CDR2 YNFKEQ. This CDR3 is 20 amino acids long. V gave up 2 bases and J gave up 0 bases; unmatched junction bases: 13.

V is TRBV6-5 and J is TRBJ1-6; D not resolved. There are 13 residues in the CDR3. Germline V lookup: CDR1 MNHEY, CDR2 SVGAGI. V was pared by 5 bases and J by 6 bases, with 8 bases between. The DNA for the CDR3 is TGTGCCAGCAGTAACCGGGGTAATTCACCCCTCCACTTT. This translates into CASSNRGNSPLHF.

The chain combines TRBV5-1 with TRBJ2-1; D call uncertain. The CDR3 sequence is 16 residues long. Deletions cut 0 bases from V and 7 bases from J, with 17 bases between. Per the germline V gene, CDR1 is SGHRS and CDR2 is YFSETQ. CDR3 coding DNA: TGCGCCAGCAGCTTGGATAGTCCTACCGTAGCAAATGAGCAGTTCTTC. It yields the protein CASSLDSPTVANEQFF.

This sequence joins TRBV10-1 and TRBJ1-2; 10 bases map to TRBD1. The CDR3 spans 13 residues. CDR1 and CDR2 from the germline V gene are WNHNN and SYGVQD (reference sequence). Unmatched junction bases numbered 8, after V lost 8 bases and J lost 8 bases. CDR3 protein: CASARDRGFGYTF. The CDR3 DNA is TGCGCCAGCGCGAGGGACAGGGGCTTCGGCTACACCTTC.

This clone was picked up one time. The rearrangement uses TRBV6-5 and TRBJ1-2; 7 nucleotides align to TRBD1. V was clipped by 7 bases and J by 6 bases; unmatched bases: 14. Germline values: CDR1 MNHEY, CDR2 SVGAGI. This CDR3 comprises 15 residues. This chain's CDR3 is CASTFLQGPTHGYTF. CDR3 in DNA: TGTGCCAGCACTTTCCTACAGGGGCCTACTCATGGCTACACCTTC.

The CDR3 loop reads CANKQSPLGGIYEQYV. CDR3 nucleotides: TGTGCCAACAAACAATCACCACTTGGGGGCATTTACGAGCAGTACGTC. The V call is TRBV9, the J call TRBJ2-7, with a tentative D call TRBD1 (6 bases). The germline V and J ends were trimmed by 9 bases and 4 bases, with 26 bases remaining between them. Germline assignment: CDR1 SGDLS and CDR2 YYNGEE. The CDR3 loop spans 16 amino acids.

The count of this clone is one. V usage is TRBV24-1 and J usage is TRBJ1-5; D perhaps matches TRBD1 (5 bases). Germline V CDR1 and CDR2: KGHDR, SFDVKD. The CDR3 covers 16 residues. Trimming left V 3 bases short and J 4 bases short, with 15 bases between. In nucleotides, the CDR3 is TGTGCCACCAGTGATGGTGGACAACCTAAAAATCAGCCCCAGCATTTT. Protein sequence: CATSDGGQPKNQPQHF.

The chain has TRBV3-1 (or the pseudogene TRBV3-2) and TRBJ1-3, with 7 positions matching TRBD1. Germline V gene data show CDR1 as LGHDT and CDR2 as YNNKEL (reference sequence). V lost 2 bases, J lost 0 bases, and 10 bases stayed unmatched. The CDR3 spans 18 residues. Here the CDR3 reads CASSQPRGTVSSGNTIYF. The DNA of the CDR3 is TGTGCCAGCAGCCAACCTAGGGGGACAGTGAGCTCTGGAAACACCATATATTTT.

The chain recombines TRBV5-1 with TRBJ1-4; 12 bases agree with TRBD1. CDR1 is SGHRS and CDR2 is YFSETQ in the germline V gene. The CDR3 runs 15 residues. After removal of 4 bases from V and 6 bases from J, the junction contained 4 bases not matched to a gene. The CDR3 DNA sequence: TGCGCCAGCAGCGGGGACAGGGGGCGAGATGAAAAACTGTTTTTT. Protein: CASSGDRGRDEKLFF.

This chain connects TRBV19 to TRBJ1-1; D might be TRBD1 (6 bases). The CDR3 spans 16 residues. Per germline, CDR1 LNHDA and CDR2 SQIVND (reference sequence). Trimming stripped 5 bases from V and 2 bases from J, with 18 bases between. The CDR3 sequence is CASSETQGRGNTEAFF. The CDR3 coding sequence is TGTGCCAGTAGTGAAACACAGGGCAGGGGAAACACTGAAGCTTTCTTT.

The chain uses TRBV10-1 and TRBJ2-5; D gene uncertain. Germline V gene lookup returns CDR1 WNHNN and CDR2 SYGVQD (reference sequence). V lost 6 bases and J 1 base, leaving 12 bases between the germline ends. This CDR3 comprises 14 residues. CDR3 coding DNA: TGCGCCAGCAGCCCCCGAGGTACCCAAGAGACCCAGTACTTC. Its protein is CASSPRGTQETQYF.

This clone was counted between two and nine times. The genes are TRBV7-3 and TRBJ2-2; 7 bases map to TRBD1. The CDR3 covers 15 residues. Germline V gene data show CDR1 as SGHTA and CDR2 as FQGTGA. The junction had 7 bases not matched to a gene; V was cut back by 5 bases and J by 4 bases. CDR3 sequence: CASSRGGAGTGELFF. CDR3 in DNA: TGTGCCAGCAGCCGAGGGGGCGCGGGCACCGGGGAGCTGTTTTTT.

This chain links TRBV12-5 with TRBJ1-1; the D gene is possibly TRBD1 (5 bases). From germline, CDR1 is LGHNT and CDR2 FRNRAP. V shed 0 bases and J shed 9 bases, with 8 bases lying between them. CDR3 length equals 12 residues. The CDR3 nucleotides are TGTGCTAGTGGTTTGGTAGGGGCAAAAGCTTTCTTT. It specifies CASGLVGAKAFF.

The chain has TRBV6-1 and TRBJ1-1; 9 bases line up with TRBD1. Germline trimming cut 3 bases from V and 0 bases from J; bases unmatched to any gene: 5. From germline, CDR1 is MNHNS and CDR2 SASEGT. The CDR3 sequence is 16 residues long. In nucleotides, the CDR3 is TGTGCCAGCAGTGAGGGGACAGGGCTATTGAACACTGAAGCTTTCTTT. Protein product: CASSEGTGLLNTEAFF.

The rearrangement uses TRBV19 and TRBJ2-3, with 12 nucleotides matching TRBD2. Germline CDR1 is LNHDA and CDR2 is SQIVND (reference sequence). CDR3 length: 15 residues. Germline trimming cut 6 bases from V and 4 bases from J; bases unmatched to any gene: 5. The CDR3 bases are TGTGCCAGTAGGACTAGCGGGAGCTTGTCAGATACGCAGTATTTT. Translating it yields CASRTSGSLSDTQYF.

The chain combines TRBV21-1 with TRBJ1-5; the table assigns TRBD1, which was not confirmed against the DNA. TRBV21-1 is annotated as a pseudogene. The CDR3 runs 13 residues. CDR3 DNA: TGTGCCAGCAGCGAACAGGGGAATCAGCCCCAGCATTTT. This encodes CASSEQGNQPQHF.

The CDR3 sequence is CASSFGGARSTDTQYF. In DNA form, the CDR3 reads TGCGCCAGCAGCTTCGGGGGGGCGCGGAGCACAGATACGCAGTATTTT. J is TRBJ2-3 and V is TRBV5-1; 8 bases match TRBD2. The V gene's germline CDR1 is SGHRS and CDR2 YFSETQ. The CDR3 totals 16 residues. Losses at the gene ends were 2 bases for V and 0 bases for J; bases not matched to a gene: 5.